This T cell receptor (beta chain) was identified during a study of tumor-infiltrating lymphocytes in localized non-small cell lung cancer. Study-wide results and caveats: Technical variation could not be separated from intratumor heterogeneity here.

The CDR3 has 16 amino acids. The V segment lost 5 bases and the J segment 2 bases; nucleotides outside the gene matches: 11. Germline assignment: CDR1 SGHTA and CDR2 FQGNSA. The assay was immunoSEQ multiplex PCR, and TCRdb's table has in-frame clones only and misses some. The data hold approximately 10,000 clones, with around 68% observed a single time. A word on this clone: Antigen unknown.

This TCR was recovered from a human donor with non-small cell lung cancer. The J gene is TRBJ2-7, the V gene TRBV7-2, with 8 bases lining up with TRBD2. Sequenced input: uninvolved lung tissue not adjacent to the tumor. CDR3 residues: CASSVRGAGGPYEQYF. The CDR3 bases are TGTGCCAGCAGCGTGCGTGGCGCGGGAGGACCCTACGAGCAGTACTTC.